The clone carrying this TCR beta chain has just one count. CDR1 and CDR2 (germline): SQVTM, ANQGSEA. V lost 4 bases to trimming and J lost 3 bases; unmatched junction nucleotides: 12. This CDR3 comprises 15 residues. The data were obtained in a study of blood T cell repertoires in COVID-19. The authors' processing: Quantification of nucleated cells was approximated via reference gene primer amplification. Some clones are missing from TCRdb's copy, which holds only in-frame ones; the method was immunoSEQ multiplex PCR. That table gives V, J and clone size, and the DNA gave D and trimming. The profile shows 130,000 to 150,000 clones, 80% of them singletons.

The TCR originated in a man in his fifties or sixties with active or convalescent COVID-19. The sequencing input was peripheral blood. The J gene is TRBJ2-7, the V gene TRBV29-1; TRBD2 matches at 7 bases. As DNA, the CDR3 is TGCAGCGTTGGTTACAGCGGGGTAGCACTCTACGAGCAGTACTTC. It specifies CSVGYSGVALYEQYF.